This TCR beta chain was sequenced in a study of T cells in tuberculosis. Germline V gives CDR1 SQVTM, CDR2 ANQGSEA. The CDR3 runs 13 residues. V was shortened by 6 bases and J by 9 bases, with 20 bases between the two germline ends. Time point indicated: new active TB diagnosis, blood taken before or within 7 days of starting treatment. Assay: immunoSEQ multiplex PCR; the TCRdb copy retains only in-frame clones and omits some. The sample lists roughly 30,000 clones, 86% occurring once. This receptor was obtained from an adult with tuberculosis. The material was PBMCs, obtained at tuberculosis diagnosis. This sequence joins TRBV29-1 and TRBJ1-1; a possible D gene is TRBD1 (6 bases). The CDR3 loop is CSVAQDRINKAFF. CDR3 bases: TGCAGCGTAGCCCAGGACAGAATAAACAAAGCTTTCTTT.